This T cell receptor (beta chain) is from a study of CXCR3-negative and CXCR3-positive naive CD8 T cells. Findings and caveats of the study: Cryopreservation partially decreased CXCR3 expression, and most assays used fresh PBMCs. CXCR3-expressing naive cells carried TRB CDR3s more hydrophobic than those of CXCR3-negative naive cells. The study found that naive CXCR3-negative and CXCR3-positive cells shared TRBV-TRBJ usage, while memory cells differed. Diversity was high in both naive subsets and much lower in memory cells.

By phenotype, naive CD8+ T cells were CD45RO-CCR7+CD27+CD95-. This CDR3 is 17 amino acids long. Per the germline V gene, CDR1 is SGHRS and CDR2 is YFSETQ. UMI-labeled TRB cDNA libraries were prepared by 5' RACE. From its re-call of the 5' RACE reads, TCRdb lists each CDR3 protein once, without DNA. The sample holds 95,000 to 100,000 distinct CDR3 sequences. About this clonotype itself: The antigen is unknown.

The sample taken for sequencing was naive CXCR3+ CD8+ T cells from blood. Specified subset: CD45RO-CCR7+CD27+CD95- naive CD8+ T cells expressing CXCR3 (TNR3+). The chain uses TRBV5-1 and TRBJ2-1; absent DNA, TCRdb's TRBD1 call cannot be checked. This sequence was found in a human donor in good health. Some clones in this sample may be carry-over from other donors' samples. CDR3 protein: CASSHIIDRQLYNEQFF.